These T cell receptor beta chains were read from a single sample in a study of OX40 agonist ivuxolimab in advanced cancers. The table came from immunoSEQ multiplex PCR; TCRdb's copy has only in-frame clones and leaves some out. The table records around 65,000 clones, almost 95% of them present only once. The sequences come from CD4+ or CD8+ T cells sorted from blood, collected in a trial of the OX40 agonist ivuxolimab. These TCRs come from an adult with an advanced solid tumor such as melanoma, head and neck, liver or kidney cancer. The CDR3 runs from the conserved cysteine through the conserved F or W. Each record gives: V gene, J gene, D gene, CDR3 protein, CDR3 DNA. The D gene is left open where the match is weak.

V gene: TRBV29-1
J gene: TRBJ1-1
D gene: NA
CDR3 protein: CSVELVGTNTEAFF
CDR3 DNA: TGCAGCGTTGAATTGGTGGGCACAAACACTGAAGCTTTCTTT

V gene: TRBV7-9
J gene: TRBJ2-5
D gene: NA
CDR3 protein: CASTGPSQETQYF
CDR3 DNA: TGTGCCAGCACTGGGCCCTCACAAGAGACCCAGTACTTC

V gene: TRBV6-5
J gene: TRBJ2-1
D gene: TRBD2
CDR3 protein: CASSYEAGDYYNEQFF
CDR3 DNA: TGTGCCAGCAGTTACGAGGCGGGAGACTACTACAATGAGCAGTTCTTC

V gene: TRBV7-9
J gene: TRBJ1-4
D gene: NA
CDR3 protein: CASSLVGSFGIPTNEKLFF
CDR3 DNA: TGTGCCAGCAGCTTAGTGGGATCTTTCGGAATTCCAACTAATGAAAAACTGTTTTTT

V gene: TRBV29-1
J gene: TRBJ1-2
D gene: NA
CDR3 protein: CSVFEWDGPSYGYTF
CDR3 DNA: TGCAGCGTTTTCGAGTGGGACGGTCCATCCTATGGCTACACCTTC

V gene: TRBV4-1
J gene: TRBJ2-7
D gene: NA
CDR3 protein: CASSQVVSGGNSEQYF
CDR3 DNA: TGCGCCAGCAGCCAAGTTGTTAGCGGCGGGAACTCCGAGCAGTACTTC

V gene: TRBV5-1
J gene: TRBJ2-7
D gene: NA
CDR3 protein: CASSLVDASYEQYF
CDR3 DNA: TGCGCCAGCAGCTTGGTTGACGCCTCCTACGAGCAGTACTTC

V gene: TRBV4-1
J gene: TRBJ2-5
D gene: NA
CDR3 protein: CASSQTRGEGTQYF
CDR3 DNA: TGCGCCAGCAGCCAAACCAGGGGAGAGGGGACCCAGTACTTC

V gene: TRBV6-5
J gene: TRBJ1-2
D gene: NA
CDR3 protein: CASSYSAPLYGYTF
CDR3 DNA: TGTGCCAGCAGTTACTCGGCGCCACTCTATGGCTACACCTTC

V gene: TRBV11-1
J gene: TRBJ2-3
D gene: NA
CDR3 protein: CASSLGGATDTQYF
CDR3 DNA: TGTGCCAGCAGCTTAGGCGGGGCTACAGATACGCAGTATTTT

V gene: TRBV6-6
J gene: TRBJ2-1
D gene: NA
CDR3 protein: CASSLPDGNEQFF
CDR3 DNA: TGTGCCAGCAGTCTACCCGACGGGAATGAGCAGTTCTTC

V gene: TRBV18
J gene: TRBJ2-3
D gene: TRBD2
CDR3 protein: CASSRLAGGTDTQYF
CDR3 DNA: TGTGCCAGCTCAAGACTAGCGGGGGGCACAGATACGCAGTATTTT